Included here is one TCR beta chain sequence, with context. This sample is drawn from a study of blood T cell repertoires in COVID-19. In the study overall: Collection of acute and convalescent COVID-19 samples took place in the United States, Italy and Spain. From T cells, B-cell-depleted T cells, or PBMCs came the material, which was cDNA or gDNA.

Germline V gene sequence: CDR1 LGHNA, CDR2 YNFKEQ. The trim removed 5 bases at V and 5 bases at J, leaving 11 bases unmatched. There are 16 residues in the CDR3. In the source study's methods: Reference gene primers were amplified, and this amplification served to estimate nucleated cell counts. Sequencing used immunoSEQ multiplex PCR; TCRdb keeps in-frame clones, though not all of them. The V and J calls and clone size come from that table; D and trimming were worked out from the DNA. The top ten clones hold 4.2% of a sample with a few hundred thousand clones, approximately 80% of them seen once. The sample was peripheral blood. V is TRBV4-2 and J is TRBJ2-1; 8 nucleotides match TRBD2. The receptor comes from a man in his sixties with acute or convalescent COVID-19. For the CDR3, the DNA is TGTGCCAGCAGCGAGGGGCTGGTAGCGGGACACAATGAGCAGTTCTTC. It codes for CASSEGLVAGHNEQFF.